The present T cell receptor beta chain was sequenced within a study of T cell responses to AZD1222 COVID-19 vaccine. Notes on the study in general: Samples come after the peak T cell response, not at day 14. Once two AZD1222 doses were given, Spike-specific TCR breadth and depth went up. At 160-218 and 743-854, vaccine-associated CD4 TCRs were dominant, and they spanned spike.

Profiling relied on immunoSEQ multiplex PCR, and the TCRdb table lists in-frame clones only, not all of them. The top ten hold approximately 7.7% of the sample, which has 180,000 or so clones, about 86% seen once. With regard to this clone: Its antigen is unidentified.

Germline V gives CDR1 SGHVS, CDR2 FQNEAQ. V lost 2 bases and J lost 4, with 11 bases in between. CDR3 length equals 14 residues. The chain carries TRBV7-8 and TRBJ1-1; D gene unclear. This specimen was peripheral blood, taken on day 0 of AZD1222 vaccination. This clonotype was sampled from an adult in good health. The CDR3 region has the DNA TGTGCCAGCAGCTTATTTCAGGAGGCCACTGAAGCTTTCTTT. This encodes CASSLFQEATEAFF.